This passage covers 16 T cell receptor beta chains from one sample sequenced in a study of identifying expanded T cells in peripheral blood. This table comes from immunoSEQ multiplex PCR, and its TCRdb copy is limited to in-frame clones, with some not included. The sample shows around 94,000 clones, roughly 84% of them seen only once. Sequenced material: blood. These receptors came from a person aged 18 to 69 in good health.

The chain combines TRBV19 with TRBJ1-2; TRBD1 aligns across 10 bases. Trimming cost V 0 bases and J 4 bases; bases outside gene matches: 11. This CDR3 contains 18 residues. The germline CDR1 and CDR2 sequences are LNHDA and SQIVND (reference sequence). The CDR3 is CASSIEGSGTGAFYGYTF. In nucleotides, the CDR3 is TGTGCCAGTAGTATAGAGGGTTCCGGGACAGGGGCCTTCTATGGCTACACCTTC. The entire variable domain, with the rest obtained from reference TRBV19 and TRBJ1-2, is as follows: DGGITQSPKYLFRKEGQNVTLSCEQNLNHDAMYWYRQDPGQGLRLIYYSQIVNDFQKGDIAEGYSVSREKKESFPLTVTSAQKNPTAFYLCASSIEGSGTGAFYGYTFGSGTRLTVV.

This sequence joins TRBV7-2 and TRBJ2-5, with 10 bases identical to TRBD2. The V segment lost 1 base and the J segment 5 bases; nucleotides outside the gene matches: 16. This CDR3 contains 19 residues. Looked up from germline, CDR1 is SGHTA and CDR2 is FQGNSA. The DNA for the CDR3 is TGTGCCAGCAGCTTAGGTTCGGTAGCGGGGGGCCACTTCAAGGAGACCCAGTACTTC. The encoded protein is CASSLGSVAGGHFKETQYF.

The CDR3 nucleotides read TGTGCCAGCAGGGCGGTGAACACCGGGGAGCTGTTTTTT. Its protein product is CASRAVNTGELFF. The gene calls are TRBV2 and TRBJ2-2; D is unresolved. The V and J ends lost 6 bases and 1 base respectively, with 6 bases between them. The CDR3 sequence is 13 residues long. Germline V gives CDR1 SNHLY, CDR2 FYNNEI.

V and J are TRBV13 and TRBJ2-3, with D perhaps assigned TRBD1 or TRBD2 (5 bases each). The V end lost 5 bases, the J end lost 6 bases, and 15 bases lay between the germline ends. CDR3 size: 14 residues. CDR1 is PRHDT, CDR2 FYEKMQ, per germline (reference sequence). The CDR3 spells CASSRGAPGDTQYF. The CDR3 coding sequence is TGTGCCAGCAGCCGAGGGGCACCTGGGGATACGCAGTATTTT.

The chain has TRBV6-5 and TRBJ2-2; D might be TRBD1 (6 bases). Germline loops: CDR1 MNHEY, CDR2 SVGAGI. The V end lost 5 bases, the J end lost 6 bases, and 13 bases lay between the germline ends. CDR3 length: 14 residues. CDR3 in DNA: TGTGCCAGCAGTCTAATGAAGGGGGCCGGGGAGCTGTTTTTT. It specifies CASSLMKGAGELFF.

The chain carries TRBV7-2 and TRBJ1-5; weak D call: TRBD1 (5 bases). CDR1 is SGHTA, CDR2 FQGNSA, per germline. This CDR3 is built from 15 residues. V shed 6 bases and J shed 1 base, with 13 bases lying between them. CDR3 bases: TGTGCCAGCAGTCGTGGAAGGGACAGCAATCAGCCCCAGCATTTT. Residues: CASSRGRDSNQPQHF. Filled out from reference TRBV7-2 and TRBJ1-5, the complete variable domain reads GAGVSQSPSNKVTEKGKDVELRCDPISGHTALYWYRQSLGQGLEFLIYFQGNSAPDKSGLPSDRFSAERTGGSVSTLTIQRTQQEDSAVYLCASSRGRDSNQPQHFGDGTRLSIL.

This clone was counted once. CDR3 loop: CASSVAGTETDTQYF. CDR3 DNA sequence: TGTGCCAGCAGCGTGGCCGGGACAGAGACAGATACGCAGTATTTT. The V gene is TRBV9, the J gene TRBJ2-3; TRBD1 aligns across 7 bases. The CDR3 has 15 residues. V dropped 2 bases and J dropped 3; count of bases not matched to a gene: 6. Germline-derived CDR1 and CDR2 are SGDLS and YYNGEE.

The chain links TRBV7-2 to TRBJ1-2; TRBD1 is a possible D gene (6 bases). This CDR3 has 14 amino acids. Trimming took 1 base from V and 3 from J, leaving 9 bases between them. Germline V gene sequence: CDR1 SGHTA, CDR2 FQGNSA. This CDR3 is CASSLVGADYGYTF. CDR3 DNA sequence: TGTGCCAGCAGCTTAGTGGGGGCCGACTATGGCTACACCTTC.

The chain links TRBV5-1 to TRBJ2-3, with 10 bases aligning to TRBD1. Trimming at V came to 0 bases and at J to 1 base, leaving 2 bases not matched to a gene. CDR3 length: 16 amino acids. CDR1 and CDR2 (germline): SGHRS, YFSETQ. The CDR3 sequence is CASSLAGTGGTDTQYF. The CDR3 bases are TGCGCCAGCAGCTTGGCAGGGACAGGGGGCACAGATACGCAGTATTTT.

The rearrangement uses TRBV4-1 and TRBJ1-1; 7 bases agree with TRBD1. This CDR3 is built from 16 residues. The germline V gene has CDR1 MGHRA and CDR2 YSYEKL. V lost 3 bases and J lost 1; bases outside the gene matches: 8. CDR3 loop: CASSHPGQLKNTEAFF. CDR3 sequence (DNA): TGCGCCAGCAGCCACCCGGGACAGCTTAAGAACACTGAAGCTTTCTTT.

The genes are TRBV29-1 and TRBJ2-7, with D unclear. The CDR3 runs 11 residues. V lost 4 bases and J 7 bases, leaving 11 bases between the germline ends. From germline, CDR1 is SQVTM and CDR2 ANQGSEA. The DNA of the CDR3 is TGCAGCGTTGGGGTCCTTTCTGAGCAGTACTTC. This gives the protein CSVGVLSEQYF.

This clone has a handful of counts. The rearrangement links TRBV7-9 to TRBJ1-2; tentatively, D is TRBD1 (5 bases). Trimming cost V 5 bases and J 8 bases, with 21 bases left between them. Germline CDR1 reads SEHNR; CDR2 reads FQNEAQ (reference sequence). The CDR3 is 15 amino acids. The CDR3 DNA follows: TGTGCCAGCAGCCCCCGAGCCGCGGGGCGGCAGGGCTACACCTTC. It yields the protein CASSPRAAGRQGYTF. The entire variable domain, with the rest obtained from reference TRBV7-9 and TRBJ1-2, is as follows: DTGVSQNPRHKITKRGQNVTFRCDPISEHNRLYWYRQTLGQGPEFLTYFQNEAQLEKSRLLSDRFSAERPKGSFSTLEIQRTEQGDSAMYLCASSPRAAGRQGYTFGSGTRLTVV.

The rearrangement uses TRBV19 and TRBJ1-5; D gene uncertain. V was shortened by 4 bases and J by 3 bases, with 7 bases between the two germline ends. This CDR3 contains 13 residues. From germline, CDR1 is LNHDA and CDR2 SQIVND (reference sequence). The CDR3 loop is CASSNSPNQPQHF. For the CDR3, the DNA is TGTGCCAGTAGTAATTCCCCCAATCAGCCCCAGCATTTT.

J is TRBJ1-2 and V is TRBV18; D uncertain. CDR3 length equals 19 residues. The V gene lost 8 bases and the J gene lost 7 bases, with 35 bases spanning the gap. Germline CDR1 is KGHSH and CDR2 is LQKENI. CDR3 nucleotides: TGTGCCAGCACCGATCCGCTGCCACCCCAGAGCTGGAACGCGACTGGCTACACCTTC. This sequence encodes CASTDPLPPQSWNATGYTF.

This clone was seen only a few times. The J gene is TRBJ1-5, the V gene TRBV13, with no clear D. Trimming took 0 bases from V and 6 from J, leaving 3 bases between them. In germline, CDR1 is PRHDT, CDR2 FYEKMQ (reference sequence). The CDR3 is 12 amino acids. The CDR3 here is CASSLGSQPQHF. The CDR3 nucleotides are TGTGCCAGCAGCTTAGGATCTCAGCCCCAGCATTTT.

V usage is TRBV7-9 and J usage is TRBJ2-5; tentatively, D is TRBD1 or TRBD2 (6 bases each). CDR1 is SEHNR, CDR2 FQNEAQ, per germline (reference sequence). V shed 5 bases and J shed 3 bases, with 10 bases lying between them. The CDR3 is made up of 13 amino acids. For the CDR3, the DNA is TGTGCCAGCAGCACCGGGGGCGAAGAGACCCAGTACTTC. The encoded protein is CASSTGGEETQYF.